Presented here are 20 T cell receptor beta chains from one specimen sequenced in a study of shared clonotypes between healthy human individuals. TCRdb keeps only in-frame clones here, not all; method: immunoSEQ multiplex PCR. The data show about 2.4 million clones, approximately 90% seen once. Material for sequencing was naive CD4+ T cells sorted from blood. As to subset: CD45RA+ positively selected. The source of these receptors is a man younger than 30 in good health.

This clone occurred once. The CDR3 reads CSVEFHATDTQYF. CDR3 sequence (DNA): TGCAGCGTTGAGTTCCACGCCACAGATACGCAGTATTTT. The chain employs TRBV29-1 and TRBJ2-3; D gene ambiguous. The CDR3 spans 13 residues. Trimming shortened V by 3 bases and J by 2 bases, and 9 bases separated the two germline ends. Looked up from germline, CDR1 is SQVTM and CDR2 is ANQGSEA.

The chain is built from TRBV6-5 and TRBJ1-1; D remains ambiguous. CDR3 length equals 14 residues. V shed 6 bases and J shed 0 bases, with 11 bases lying between them. The germline V gene encodes CDR1 MNHEY and CDR2 SVGAGI. The chain's CDR3 is CASRQRNMNTEAFF. Here the CDR3 DNA reads TGTGCCAGCAGACAACGAAACATGAACACTGAAGCTTTCTTT.

This chain uses TRBV27 with TRBJ2-1; 8 bases match TRBD2. Germline V gene sequence: CDR1 MNHEY, CDR2 SMNVEV (reference sequence). The CDR3 contains 16 residues. The ends lost 4 bases at V and 12 bases at J; junction bases unmatched: 17. The CDR3 sequence is CASSSHLIAGSSGQFF. CDR3 DNA: TGTGCCAGCAGTTCCCACTTAATAGCGGGATCCTCCGGGCAGTTCTTC.

The chain uses TRBV19 and TRBJ1-2; 10 bases match TRBD1. CDR3 length: 13 residues. V was pared by 9 bases and J by 6 bases, with 7 bases of the junction left unmatched. Germline assignment: CDR1 LNHDA and CDR2 SQIVND (reference sequence). CDR3 amino acids: CASRDRGYDGYTF. CDR3 in DNA: TGTGCCAGCCGGGACAGGGGATACGATGGCTACACCTTC.

This sequence joins TRBV2 and TRBJ1-2, with TRBD1 identical over 9 bases. The V and J ends lost 5 bases and 5 bases, in that order; junction bases with no gene match: 9. CDR3 length: 15 residues. The V gene's germline CDR1 is SNHLY and CDR2 FYNNEI. This CDR3 reads CASSPGQGILYGYTF. The CDR3 DNA sequence: TGTGCCAGCAGTCCGGGACAGGGAATTTTATATGGCTACACCTTC.

V is TRBV10-3 and J is TRBJ1-1, with 9 bases matching TRBD1. V shed 5 bases and J 7 bases; nucleotides not matched to a gene: 8. Germline CDR1 and CDR2: ENHRY and SYGVKD. The CDR3 spans 14 residues. As DNA, the CDR3 is TGTGCCATCAGTCAGACAGGGGGAAGTTTTGAAGCTTTCTTT. Its protein product is CAISQTGGSFEAFF.

CDR3 sequence: CAWSRQGADGYTF. Written as DNA, the CDR3 is TGTGCCTGGAGTAGACAGGGGGCCGACGGCTACACCTTC. This chain uses TRBV30 with TRBJ1-2; 10 bases are a match to TRBD1. The CDR3 has 13 residues. The junction had 5 bases not matched to a gene; V was cut back by 2 bases and J by 8 bases. Germline V gives CDR1 GTSNPN, CDR2 SVGIG (reference sequence).

The chain recombines TRBV28 with TRBJ2-7; D not certain. This CDR3 contains 15 residues. V lost 1 base and J lost 0, with 10 bases in between. Germline assignment: CDR1 MDHEN and CDR2 SYDVKM. Written as DNA, the CDR3 is TGTGCCAGCAGTTTATATCCAGGAGTCTCCTACGAGCAGTACTTC. It encodes CASSLYPGVSYEQYF.

The gene calls are TRBV28 and TRBJ1-4; possible D gene TRBD1, 5 bases. V lost 5 bases to trimming and J lost 8 bases, with 18 bases between them. Per the germline V gene, CDR1 is MDHEN and CDR2 is SYDVKM. The CDR3 loop spans 15 amino acids. The CDR3 here is CASSPGGRSEEKLFF. The CDR3 bases are TGTGCCAGCAGTCCGGGGGGGAGGAGTGAAGAAAAACTGTTTTTT.

As to this clone: Other DNA sequences in this sample translate to the same CDR3. The chain has TRBV19 and TRBJ2-3; TRBD2 agrees at 12 bases. Germline CDR1 LNHDA, CDR2 SQIVND (reference sequence). The CDR3 runs to 16 residues. Trimming at V came to 3 bases and at J to 2 bases, leaving 3 bases not matched to a gene. CDR3 sequence: CASSIRLAGATDTQYF. In DNA form, the CDR3 reads TGTGCCAGTAGTATCAGACTAGCGGGGGCCACAGATACGCAGTATTTT.

Remarks on this clone: Additional DNA sequences in this sample encode the identical CDR3. This CDR3 is CASSRTVSTDTQYF. The CDR3 DNA follows: TGTGCCAGCAGTCGGACAGTAAGCACAGATACGCAGTATTTT. The chain carries TRBV2 and TRBJ2-3, with D perhaps TRBD1 (6 bases). Germline CDR1 SNHLY, CDR2 FYNNEI. Trimming pared 5 bases from V and 0 bases from J, leaving 9 bases between. The CDR3 extends over 14 amino acids.

V is TRBV7-9 and J is TRBJ2-1; maybe TRBD2 (5 bases). Germline V gene lookup returns CDR1 SEHNR and CDR2 FQNEAQ (reference sequence). The V end lost 3 bases, the J end lost 7 bases, and 13 bases lay between the germline ends. This CDR3 region has 14 residues. The CDR3 DNA follows: TGTGCCAGCAGCTTCGCTACACGAGGGAATGAGCAGTTCTTC. Protein: CASSFATRGNEQFF.

CDR3 loop: CASRPTVLPYEQYF. The CDR3 coding sequence is TGTGCCAGCAGGCCGACAGTACTACCCTACGAGCAGTACTTC. The rearrangement uses TRBV21-1 and TRBJ2-7; the table assigns TRBD1, which was not confirmed against the DNA. TRBV21-1 constitutes a pseudogene. The CDR3 is 14 residues long.

This clone was seen just once. The V gene is TRBV9, the J gene TRBJ1-2; D gene unclear. CDR1 and CDR2 from the germline V gene are SGDLS and YYNGEE. V lost 0 bases to trimming and J lost 4 bases, with 7 bases between them. This CDR3 spans 13 amino acids. CDR3 coding DNA: TGTGCCAGCAGCGTAGACGCAGTCTATGGCTACACCTTC. Protein product: CASSVDAVYGYTF.

The V and J genes are TRBV10-3 and TRBJ2-5; TRBD2 is a possible D gene (5 bases). The length of the CDR3 is 14 residues. Germline V lookup: CDR1 ENHRY, CDR2 SYGVKD. Trimming took off 2 bases at V and 5 bases at J, with 12 bases between the two ends. CDR3 coding DNA: TGTGCCATCAGTGAGCGGGGAAACGGGGAGACCCAGTACTTC. Its translation is CAISERGNGETQYF.

This chain uses TRBV4-3 with TRBJ1-6, with unresolved D. Germline CDR1 reads LGHNA; CDR2 reads YSLEER. V lost 0 bases to trimming and J lost 4 bases, with 10 bases between them. The CDR3 contains 16 residues. The CDR3 nucleotides are TGCGCCAGCAGCCAAGATGGGTCCGGTTATAATTCACCCCTCCACTTT. Residues: CASSQDGSGYNSPLHF.

The J gene is TRBJ2-6, the V gene TRBV10-3; D might be TRBD1 or TRBD2, each matching 5 bases. The CDR3 consists of 19 residues. V gave up 5 bases and J gave up 0 bases, with 20 bases separating them. Germline CDR1 ENHRY, CDR2 SYGVKD. In DNA, the CDR3 is TGTGCCATCAGTTCTACCACCGGGACGATCAGCTCTGGGGCCAACGTCCTGACTTTC. Translated: CAISSTTGTISSGANVLTF.

The rearrangement uses TRBV28 and TRBJ2-5; 7 positions match TRBD1. Germline V lookup: CDR1 MDHEN, CDR2 SYDVKM. Trimming at V came to 4 bases and at J to 1 base, leaving 6 bases not matched to a gene. The CDR3 has 15 residues. This CDR3 is CASSYTRQGQETQYF. DNA of the CDR3: TGTGCCAGCAGTTACACCCGACAGGGCCAAGAGACCCAGTACTTC.

In its sample, this clone was seen a few times. This rearrangement joins TRBV27 to TRBJ2-1, with D unresolved. The CDR3 is 18 amino acids. V shed 1 base and J shed 6 bases, with 22 bases lying between them. Germline values: CDR1 MNHEY, CDR2 SMNVEV (reference sequence). Written as DNA, the CDR3 is TGTGCCAGCAGTTTATTGCGGCTACCTGGAGCTGAGAGCAATGAGCAGTTCTTC. It translates to CASSLLRLPGAESNEQFF.

The chain has TRBV19 and TRBJ2-2; D might be TRBD1 (6 bases). Deletions cut 0 bases from V and 7 bases from J, with 12 bases between. The CDR3 spans 15 residues. Germline CDR1 and CDR2: LNHDA and SQIVND (reference sequence). This CDR3 is CASSIEGRGSGELFF. The DNA for the CDR3 is TGTGCCAGTAGTATAGAGGGCAGGGGTAGCGGGGAGCTGTTTTTT.